This T cell receptor (beta chain) was documented in a study of T-cell memory formation after mild COVID-19. The CDR3 totals 15 residues. V was trimmed by 5 bases and J by 0 bases, leaving 13 bases between them. Germline V lookup: CDR1 SGHVS, CDR2 FNYEAQ. TCRdb used MiXCR to reprocess the 5' RACE reads, holding one entry per CDR3 protein. This sample has about 610,000 distinct CDR3 sequences; around 16% occur once, and the top ten carry roughly 7.8%. The chain uses TRBV7-6 and TRBJ2-5; no reliable D call. This receptor was obtained from an adult woman who had mild COVID-19 (a few samples of this study predate the infection). Cell type and time point are not known. The sequencing input was PBMCs or a T cell subset sorted from them (not recorded which). In DNA form, the CDR3 reads TGTGCCAGCAGCCTAAACGTCGCGTACCAAGAGACCCAGTACTTC. This gives the protein CASSLNVAYQETQYF.